This entry features one T cell receptor (beta chain) sequence. Its antigen is currently not known. No quality values exist for individual bases; no much larger clone is one base distant. This specimen belongs to a study of blood T cell repertoires in COVID-19 (TCRdb year 2020). About the study as a whole: Samples from collaborators originated in the United States, Italy and Spain and spanned both the acute and convalescent phases of COVID-19. The dataset comprised deeply sampled blood TCRbeta repertoires from subjects exposed to, actively infected with, or recovered from COVID-19. The repertoires were released in a freely available public database meant as a resource for research on the immune response to SARS-CoV-2. Where available, HLA class I and class II types were taken from metadata supplied by the sample provider and were not determined by assay-based typing. The sample metadata nearly always contained a de-identified subject ID, COVID-19 status, age in years and sex. The material from the prospective study consisted of cDNA or gDNA derived from T cells, B-cell-depleted T cells, or PBMCs. The samples were drawn from two sources: the first 160 participants of the ongoing ImmuneRACE study, and fewer than 1,500 subjects contributed by 6 global collaborators. What the study reported, not specific to this receptor: How much clinical and demographic metadata was included differed by source and by participant, and the metadata was provided uncurated.

V is pared back by 6 bases and J by 3 bases, with 11 bases lying between the germline termini. The CDR3 has 14 amino acids, counting the end cysteine and phenylalanine. CDR3 DNA is the only sequence kept; it has 42 bases, read in frame from the first base. The CDR1 and CDR2 encoded by the germline V gene are SGHTA and FQGNSA. Enrolling through a virtual design, the prospective study's participants ranged in age from roughly 18 to 95 years and lived across some 22 United States geographic areas. In the prospective study, participants were assigned to cohorts based on the clinical history participants reported in a screening survey and a study questionnaire. In the prospective study, whole blood, serum and a nasopharyngeal or oropharyngeal swab were collected from each participant by mobile phlebotomists. Participants in the prospective study had the option to provide additional blood draws and questionnaires over an approximately two-month period. Before DNA extraction, prospective study blood samples were shipped either frozen or at room temperature.

TCRbeta CDR3 regions were amplified from genomic DNA using the immunoSEQ Assay, a bias-controlled multiplex PCR. For the original study's pipeline: The number of nucleated cells in each sample was estimated from the amplification of reference gene primers within the assay. Sequence reads were collapsed and filtered to measure the absolute abundance of every unique TCRbeta CDR3 rearrangement. For each sample, productive Simpson clonality was calculated as the square root of Simpson's diversity index over productive rearrangements. Imported from immuneACCESS, the table was reduced by TCRdb to in-frame sequences with V and J called. These copies leave out some clones; in studies compared against another copy, an unresolved V gene accounts for under half, and the cause of the remainder is not known. D and trimming were read from the DNA, whereas the V and J calls and clone size are those reported in that table. The table for this sample lists approximately 140,000 clones; almost 85% of them were counted only once. The top ten constitute 4.5% to 5.5% of the sample.

The sample consisted of PBMCs or T cells enriched from blood (not recorded which). This chain joins TRBV7-2 to TRBJ2-2; tentative D gene TRBD1, with 5 bases matching. This sequence was found in a man aged 40-49 years with acute COVID-19. The CDR3 reads as follows: CASSFMTDTGELFF. The sequenced DNA is TGTGCCAGCAGTTTTATGACAGACACCGGGGAGCTGTTTTTT.